These 27 T cell receptor beta chains were sequenced from one sample in a study of post-analysis software for immune sequencing data. Broader study findings: TRBV5-6, TRBV5-1 and TRBV20-1 belonged to a set of roughly 5 TRBV segments that were more frequent in patients than controls.

Which antigens these TCRs recognize remains unknown. Incorporated into the TCR beta cDNA libraries were unique molecular identifiers, which served to reduce PCR and sequencing biases. TCRdb called the PCR reads again in MiXCR, with one record for every CDR3 protein. The sample has 750,000 to 950,000 distinct CDR3 sequences; approximately 50% are singletons. What was sequenced was blood. All receptors derive from a girl between 10 and 17 years old with multiple sclerosis.

V gene TRBV4-1 combines with J gene TRBJ2-7; 7 bases match TRBD1. The V and J ends lost 5 bases and 2 bases, in that order; junction bases with no gene match: 9. Germline CDR1 MGHRA, CDR2 YSYEKL. This CDR3 spans 15 amino acids. The DNA of the CDR3 is TGCGCCAGCAGCGGCATCCCGGGACAGCCCTACGAGCAGTACTTC. Amino acid sequence: CASSGIPGQPYEQYF.

The chain combines TRBV5-6 with TRBJ2-1; 12 bases are a match to TRBD2. V was clipped by 0 bases and J by 7 bases; unmatched bases: 5. The CDR3 spans 16 residues. Germline V gives CDR1 SGHDT, CDR2 YYEEEE. DNA for the CDR3: TGTGCCAGCAGCTTGGCACGGACTAGCGGGATTAATGAGCAGTTCTTC. Protein product: CASSLARTSGINEQFF.

The V call is TRBV9, the J call TRBJ2-1; 10 nucleotides match TRBD2. Losses at the gene ends were 1 base for V and 7 bases for J; bases not matched to a gene: 5. CDR1 is SGDLS, CDR2 YYNGEE, per germline. The CDR3 extends over 15 amino acids. CDR3 loop: CASSVLAGEWNEQFF. DNA of the CDR3: TGTGCCAGCAGCGTACTAGCGGGAGAGTGGAATGAGCAGTTCTTC.

This clonotype came up a few times. CDR3 nucleotides: TGTGCCAGCAGCTTAAGCGACAGGGGCAACGAGCAGTACTTC. Its protein is CASSLSDRGNEQYF. V usage is TRBV7-9 and J usage is TRBJ2-7; TRBD1 matches 8 bases. This CDR3 spans 14 amino acids. The germline CDR1 and CDR2 sequences are SEHNR and FQNEAQ (reference sequence). With 2 bases clipped from V and 5 bases from J, the junction kept 5 bases outside the gene matches.

The chain is built from TRBV5-1 and TRBJ2-7; TRBD2 matches at 11 bases. With 3 bases clipped from V and 4 bases from J, the junction kept 3 bases outside the gene matches. The germline CDR1 and CDR2 sequences are SGHRS and YFSETQ. The CDR3 is 14 amino acids. The DNA for the CDR3 is TGCGCCAGCAGCTGGGCTAGCGGGGGGTACGAGCAGTACTTC. Translation gives CASSWASGGYEQYF.

Remarks on this clonotype: At one end, the junction sequence differs from germline, possibly due to a read error. The chain joins TRBV12-3 or TRBV12-4 to TRBJ1-5, with D unclear. The CDR3 contains 15 residues. CDR3 coding DNA: TGTACCAGCAGTCCCCACCGGGCCGCTAATCAGCCCCAGCATTTT. Its protein is CTSSPHRAANQPQHF.

The rearrangement joins TRBV29-1 to TRBJ1-2; D not certain. The germline V gene has CDR1 SQVTM and CDR2 ANQGSEA. Trimming shortened V by 5 bases and J by 5 bases, and 9 bases separated the two germline ends. CDR3 length: 11 amino acids. The CDR3 spells CSVLPGYGYTF. The CDR3, as DNA: TGCAGCGTTCTTCCAGGATATGGCTACACCTTC.

About this clonotype: A junction end diverges from the germline sequence, so it may reflect a read error. In DNA form, the CDR3 reads TGTACCAGCCAAGGGGTGGGACAGGGGTCCAGCTACACCTTC. Translating gives CTSQGVGQGSSYTF. The chain combines TRBV12-3 or TRBV12-4 with TRBJ1-2, with 10 bases fitting TRBD1. The CDR3 has 14 residues.

This clonotype came up a few times. The J gene is TRBJ2-1, the V gene TRBV20-1; tentative D call: TRBD2 (5 bases). The CDR3 length is 11 residues. With 4 bases removed from V and 8 bases from J, the gap between germline ends came to 9 bases. Germline V gene sequence: CDR1 DFQATT, CDR2 SNEGSKA (reference sequence). For the CDR3, the DNA is TGCAGTGCTATCCGGGAACATGAGCAGTTCTTC. Translation gives CSAIREHEQFF.

The V gene is TRBV9, the J gene TRBJ1-5; D ambiguous. Germline V lookup: CDR1 SGDLS, CDR2 YYNGEE. Between the trimmed V and J ends, which lost 0 bases and 5 bases, there was a span of 12 bases. The CDR3 is 15 amino acids. Here the CDR3 reads CASSVADGPYQPQHF. The CDR3 DNA follows: TGTGCCAGCAGCGTAGCGGACGGACCTTATCAGCCCCAGCATTTT.

This chain links TRBV5-1 with TRBJ2-7; weak D call: TRBD1 (7 bases). V gave up 2 bases and J gave up 2 bases, with 14 bases separating them. The CDR3 covers 15 residues. The germline CDR1 and CDR2 sequences are SGHRS and YFSETQ. The CDR3 loop is CASSLGAGGTYEQYF. In DNA form, the CDR3 reads TGCGCCAGCAGCTTAGGGGCAGGGGGGACCTACGAGCAGTACTTC. The complete variable domain, with remaining parts taken from reference TRBV5-1 and TRBJ2-7, reads KAGVTQTPRYLIKTRGQQVTLSCSPISGHRSVSWYQQTPGQGLQFLFEYFSETQRNKGNFPGRFSGRQFSNSRSEMNVSTLELGDSALYLCASSLGAGGTYEQYFGPGTRLTVT.

J is TRBJ2-6 and V is TRBV5-4; D perhaps matches TRBD2 (6 bases). Between the trimmed V and J ends, which lost 6 bases and 0 bases, there was a span of 16 bases. This CDR3 is built from 17 residues. Germline-derived CDR1 and CDR2 are SGHNT and YYREEE (reference sequence). The CDR3 sequence: CASILSGELSGANVLTF. The CDR3 nucleotides are TGTGCCAGCATCCTCTCGGGGGAACTCTCTGGGGCCAACGTCCTGACTTTC.

Ten or more counts support this clonotype. At one end the junction does not follow the germline gene, possibly because of a read error. This rearrangement joins TRBV7-2 to TRBJ2-5; D is ambiguous. The CDR3 length is 12 residues. Germline loops: CDR1 SGHTA, CDR2 FQGNSA. DNA of the CDR3: TGTGCCAGCAGCTTAGGCCAAGGGACCCAGTACTTC. Translating it yields CASSLGQGTQYF.

The rearrangement links TRBV12-3 or TRBV12-4 to TRBJ2-1, with 9 bases identical to TRBD1. With 4 bases clipped from V and 3 bases from J, the junction kept 10 bases outside the gene matches. This CDR3 has 17 amino acids. DNA for the CDR3: TGTGCCAGCAGTTCCGGACAGGGGTCGCATTACTACAATGAGCAGTTCTTC. This codes for CASSSGQGSHYYNEQFF.

This clonotype was counted between two and nine times. This chain joins TRBV5-1 and TRBJ2-1, with 9 bases matching TRBD2. Trimming at V came to 2 bases and at J to 6 bases, leaving 6 bases not matched to a gene. Germline V lookup: CDR1 SGHRS, CDR2 YFSETQ. The CDR3 has 15 amino acids. As DNA, the CDR3 is TGCGCCAGCAGCTTCTTAGCGGGAGACACCAATGAGCAGTTCTTC. Translating it yields CASSFLAGDTNEQFF.

The chain is built from TRBV11-2 and TRBJ2-7, with TRBD1 as a possible D gene (5 bases). With 5 bases removed from V and 3 bases from J, the gap between germline ends came to 17 bases. The germline V gene has CDR1 SGHAT and CDR2 FQNNGV. The CDR3 covers 15 residues. DNA for the CDR3: TGTGCCAGCAGCCCTTACTCCCTAGACAGCTACGAGCAGTACTTC. It is translated as CASSPYSLDSYEQYF.

Only a few counts were recorded for this clonotype. The V gene is TRBV4-1, the J gene TRBJ1-5; unclear D gene. CDR1 is MGHRA and CDR2 is YSYEKL in the germline V gene. With 3 bases removed from V and 1 base from J, the gap between germline ends came to 10 bases. This CDR3 has 15 residues. The CDR3 bases are TGCGCCAGCAGCCAGGTCGACTGGAGCAATCAGCCCCAGCATTTT. Translated: CASSQVDWSNQPQHF.

The table lists this clonotype with a few counts. CDR3 protein: CASGPRDIPGGYTF. CDR3 coding DNA: TGTGCTAGTGGCCCAAGGGACATCCCGGGAGGCTACACCTTC. The J gene is TRBJ1-2, the V gene TRBV12-5, with a weak D call TRBD1 (6 bases). Looked up from germline, CDR1 is LGHNT and CDR2 is FRNRAP. The V and J ends lost 6 bases and 8 bases respectively, with 19 bases between them. The CDR3 extends over 14 amino acids. Full variable domain (remainder filled in from reference TRBV12-5 and TRBJ1-2): DARVTQTPRHKVTEMGQEVTMRCQPILGHNTVFWYRQTMMQGLELLAYFRNRAPLDDSGMPKDRFSAEMPDATLATLKIQPSEPRDSAVYFCASGPRDIPGGYTFGSGTRLTVV.

This chain uses TRBV5-1 with TRBJ2-5; D gene ambiguous. There are 13 residues in the CDR3. V was cut by 5 bases and J by 2 bases, with 10 bases left in between. Per germline, CDR1 SGHRS and CDR2 YFSETQ. CDR3 residues: CASRADLQETQYF. The CDR3 DNA reads as TGCGCCAGCAGGGCGGATCTTCAAGAGACCCAGTACTTC.

The table lists this clonotype with a few counts. The rearrangement uses TRBV5-1 and TRBJ2-1, with D perhaps being TRBD1 or TRBD2 (6 bases each). V dropped 3 bases and J dropped 5 bases, with 12 bases sitting between them. This CDR3 comprises 14 residues. Germline V gene lookup returns CDR1 SGHRS and CDR2 YFSETQ. The CDR3: CASSSGATHNEQFF. DNA of the CDR3: TGCGCCAGCAGCTCGGGGGCAACCCACAATGAGCAGTTCTTC. The full variable domain, completed using reference TRBV5-1 and TRBJ2-1, is KAGVTQTPRYLIKTRGQQVTLSCSPISGHRSVSWYQQTPGQGLQFLFEYFSETQRNKGNFPGRFSGRQFSNSRSEMNVSTLELGDSALYLCASSSGATHNEQFFGPGTRLTVL.

This sequence joins TRBV5-1 and TRBJ2-5, with 13 positions matching TRBD2. There are 16 residues in the CDR3. With 0 bases clipped from V and 5 bases from J, the junction kept 4 bases outside the gene matches. The germline gives CDR1 SGHRS, CDR2 YFSETQ. CDR3 DNA sequence: TGCGCCAGCAGCTTGGTCCCGGGACTAGCGGGGGAGACCCAGTACTTC. Protein sequence: CASSLVPGLAGETQYF.

The genes are TRBV6-6 and TRBJ2-4, with no clear D. Per the germline V gene, CDR1 is MNHNY and CDR2 is SVGAGI (reference sequence). Trimming shortened V by 6 bases and J by 1 base, and 10 bases separated the two germline ends. This CDR3 comprises 14 residues. CDR3 amino acids: CASSPMGAKNIQYF. The CDR3 DNA is TGTGCCAGCAGCCCTATGGGGGCCAAAAACATTCAGTACTTC.

The chain links TRBV5-1 to TRBJ2-1; 9 bases map to TRBD2. The ends lost 3 bases at V and 11 bases at J; junction bases unmatched: 9. The CDR3 contains 14 residues. The V gene's germline CDR1 is SGHRS and CDR2 YFSETQ. DNA for the CDR3: TGCGCCAGCAGCTCCGGGACTAGCATCGTTCAGCAGTTCTTC. It is translated as CASSSGTSIVQQFF.

This clonotype was seen a few times. This chain joins TRBV20-1 and TRBJ2-7; TRBD1 matches 9 bases. Losses at the gene ends were 5 bases for V and 0 bases for J; bases not matched to a gene: 8. The germline gives CDR1 DFQATT, CDR2 SNEGSKA (reference sequence). The CDR3 length is 15 residues. CDR3 residues: CSASSGQGFSYEQYF. In DNA, the CDR3 is TGCAGTGCTTCTTCGGGACAGGGTTTCTCCTACGAGCAGTACTTC.

J is TRBJ2-1 and V is TRBV11-1; TRBD2 might be the D (6 bases). V lost 6 bases to trimming and J lost 9 bases, with 21 bases between them. The CDR3 runs 15 residues. Germline CDR1 reads SGHAT; CDR2 reads FQDESV (reference sequence). The CDR3 nucleotides are TGTGCCAGCAGTCGTATAGGACGAGTGGGGGGTGAGCAGTTCTTC. It is translated as CASSRIGRVGGEQFF.

V usage is TRBV6-6 and J usage is TRBJ2-7; 12 positions agree with TRBD2. Germline lookup yields CDR1 MNHNY and CDR2 SVGAGI (reference sequence). The CDR3 sequence is 15 residues long. Trimming removed 6 bases from V and 3 bases from J; junction bases left unmatched: 6. The CDR3 region is CASRSGLAGFYEQYF. CDR3 DNA sequence: TGTGCCAGCAGATCGGGACTAGCGGGCTTCTACGAGCAGTACTTC.

Details on this clonotype: A junction end diverges from the germline sequence, so it may reflect a read error. The genes are TRBV12-3 or TRBV12-4 and TRBJ2-6; tentatively, D is TRBD1 or TRBD2 (5 bases each). The CDR3 totals 15 residues. The CDR3 region has the DNA TGTGCCAGCAGTTTATCGGGATTCGGGGCCAACATCCTGACTTTC. Its translation: CASSLSGFGANILTF.